This paragraph covers one T cell receptor beta chain sequence. The antigen is undetermined. This sample is part of a study of T cells in localized non-small cell lung cancer. General study findings and limits: In adjacent lung, a median roughly 60 of the top 100 tumor clones were found.

This CDR3 is built from 14 residues. Germline CDR1 and CDR2: LNHDA and SQIVND (reference sequence). V was pared by 3 bases and J by 9 bases, with 18 bases between. Clones were sequenced by immunoSEQ multiplex PCR, and TCRdb holds only the in-frame ones, with some missing. The sample yields over 20,000 clones, about four fifths seen once. The clonotype was recovered from a man aged 40 to 75 with stage II lung adenocarcinoma. The rearrangement links TRBV19 to TRBJ2-7, with D perhaps assigned TRBD1 or TRBD2 (5 bases each). The sequenced sample was PBMCs, obtained before any cancer treatment. The chain's CDR3 is CASSIGSGASGQYF. CDR3 nucleotides: TGTGCCAGTAGTATCGGCTCCGGGGCGTCGGGGCAGTACTTC.